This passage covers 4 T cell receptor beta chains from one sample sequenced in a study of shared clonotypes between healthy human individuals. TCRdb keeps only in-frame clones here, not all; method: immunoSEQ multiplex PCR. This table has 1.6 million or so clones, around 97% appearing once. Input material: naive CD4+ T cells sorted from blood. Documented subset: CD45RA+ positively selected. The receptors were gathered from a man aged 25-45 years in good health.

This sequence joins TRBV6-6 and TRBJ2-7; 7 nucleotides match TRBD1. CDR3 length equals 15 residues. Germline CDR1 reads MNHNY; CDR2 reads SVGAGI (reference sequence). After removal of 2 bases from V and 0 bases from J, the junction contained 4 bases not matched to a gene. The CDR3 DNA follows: TGTGCCAGCAGTTACCTTCCAGGGGGCTCCTACGAGCAGTACTTC. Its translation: CASSYLPGGSYEQYF.

CDR3 protein: CASSADRGPQPQHF. CDR3 coding DNA: TGTGCCAGCAGTGCGGACAGGGGGCCTCAGCCCCAGCATTTT. This chain uses TRBV28 with TRBJ1-5, with 11 nucleotides matching TRBD1. The CDR3 has 14 amino acids. V lost 5 bases to trimming and J lost 6 bases; unmatched junction nucleotides: 3. The germline V gene has CDR1 MDHEN and CDR2 SYDVKM.

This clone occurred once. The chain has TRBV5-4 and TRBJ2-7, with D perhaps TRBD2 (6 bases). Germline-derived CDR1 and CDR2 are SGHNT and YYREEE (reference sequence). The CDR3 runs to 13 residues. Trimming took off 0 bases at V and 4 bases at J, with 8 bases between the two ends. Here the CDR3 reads CASSLGEAYEQYF. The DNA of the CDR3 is TGTGCCAGCAGCTTGGGGGAGGCTTACGAGCAGTACTTC.

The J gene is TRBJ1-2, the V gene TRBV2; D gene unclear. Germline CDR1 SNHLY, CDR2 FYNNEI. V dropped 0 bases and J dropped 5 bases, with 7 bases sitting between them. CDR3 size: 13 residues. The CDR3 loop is CASSEALGYGYTF. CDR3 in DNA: TGTGCCAGCAGTGAAGCCCTTGGATATGGCTACACCTTC.